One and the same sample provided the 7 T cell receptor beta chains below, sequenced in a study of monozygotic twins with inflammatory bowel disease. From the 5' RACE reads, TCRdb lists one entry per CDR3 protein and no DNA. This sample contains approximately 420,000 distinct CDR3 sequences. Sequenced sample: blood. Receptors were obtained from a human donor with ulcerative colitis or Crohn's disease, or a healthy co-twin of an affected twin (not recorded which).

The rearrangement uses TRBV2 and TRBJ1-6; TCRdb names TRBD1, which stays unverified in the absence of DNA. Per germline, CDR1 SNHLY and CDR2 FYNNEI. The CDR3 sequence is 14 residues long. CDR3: CASSRQGAKSPLHF.

CDR3 in amino acids: CASSPRGAGVSGTQYF. The rearrangement joins TRBV3-1 to TRBJ2-3; lacking DNA, the TRBD2 call made by TCRdb goes unchecked. This CDR3 comprises 16 residues. Looked up from germline, CDR1 is LGHDT and CDR2 is YNNKEL (reference sequence).

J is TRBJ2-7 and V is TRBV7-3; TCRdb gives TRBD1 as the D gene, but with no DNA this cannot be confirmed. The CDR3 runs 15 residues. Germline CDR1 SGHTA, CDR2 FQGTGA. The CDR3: CASSAEGAPSYEQYF.

This CDR3 is CASSLENGQLQDTQYF. This chain links TRBV7-6 with TRBJ2-3. The CDR3 has 16 amino acids. CDR1 and CDR2 from the germline V gene are SGHVS and FNYEAQ.

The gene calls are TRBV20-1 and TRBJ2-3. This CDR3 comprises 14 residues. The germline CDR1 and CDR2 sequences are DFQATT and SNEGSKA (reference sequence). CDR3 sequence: CSARDWPITDTQYF.

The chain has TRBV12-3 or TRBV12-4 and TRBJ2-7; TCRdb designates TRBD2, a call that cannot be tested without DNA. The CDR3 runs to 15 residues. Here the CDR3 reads CASSPPLAKTYEQYF.

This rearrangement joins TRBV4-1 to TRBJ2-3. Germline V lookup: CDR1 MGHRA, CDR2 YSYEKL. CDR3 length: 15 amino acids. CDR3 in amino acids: CASSQGGVRTDTQYF.